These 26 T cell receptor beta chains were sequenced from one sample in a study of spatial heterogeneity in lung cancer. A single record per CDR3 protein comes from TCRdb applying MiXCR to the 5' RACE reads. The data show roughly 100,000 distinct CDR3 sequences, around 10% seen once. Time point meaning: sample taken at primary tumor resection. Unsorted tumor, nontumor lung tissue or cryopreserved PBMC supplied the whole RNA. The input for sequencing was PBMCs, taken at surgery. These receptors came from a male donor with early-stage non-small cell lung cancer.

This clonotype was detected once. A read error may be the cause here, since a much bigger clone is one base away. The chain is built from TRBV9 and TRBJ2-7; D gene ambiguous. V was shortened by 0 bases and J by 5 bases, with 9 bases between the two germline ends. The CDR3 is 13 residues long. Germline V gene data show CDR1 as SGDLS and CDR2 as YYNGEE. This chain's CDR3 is CASSVEPPNEQYF. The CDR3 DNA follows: TGTGCCAGCAGCGTAGAGCCACCCAACGAGCAGTACTTC.

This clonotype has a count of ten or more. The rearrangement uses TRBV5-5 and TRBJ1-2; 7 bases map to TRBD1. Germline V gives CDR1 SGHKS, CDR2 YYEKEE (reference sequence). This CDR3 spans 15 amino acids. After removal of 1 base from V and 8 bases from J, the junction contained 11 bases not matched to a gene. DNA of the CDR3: TGTGCCAGCAGCTTGACCGGGACAGCTTCTCCCGGCTACACCTTC. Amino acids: CASSLTGTASPGYTF.

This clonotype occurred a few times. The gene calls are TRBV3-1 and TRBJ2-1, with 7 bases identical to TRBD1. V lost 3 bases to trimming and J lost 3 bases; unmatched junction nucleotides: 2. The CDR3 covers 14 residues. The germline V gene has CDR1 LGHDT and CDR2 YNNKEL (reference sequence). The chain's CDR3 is CASSHPGGYNEQFF. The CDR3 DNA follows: TGTGCCAGCAGCCATCCAGGGGGCTACAATGAGCAGTTCTTC.

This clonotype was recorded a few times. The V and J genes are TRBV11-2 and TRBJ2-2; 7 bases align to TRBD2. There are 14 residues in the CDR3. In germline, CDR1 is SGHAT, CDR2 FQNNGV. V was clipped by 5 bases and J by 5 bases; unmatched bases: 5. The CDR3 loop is CASSPWGGTGELFF. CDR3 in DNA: TGTGCCAGCAGCCCCTGGGGGGGAACCGGGGAGCTGTTTTTT.

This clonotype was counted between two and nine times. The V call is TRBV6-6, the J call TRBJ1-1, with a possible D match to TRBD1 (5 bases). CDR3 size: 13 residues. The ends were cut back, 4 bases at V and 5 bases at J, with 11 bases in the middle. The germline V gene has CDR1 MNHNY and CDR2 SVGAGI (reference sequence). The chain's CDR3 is CASSWSGGTEAFF. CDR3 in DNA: TGTGCCAGCAGTTGGTCGGGGGGGACTGAAGCTTTCTTT.

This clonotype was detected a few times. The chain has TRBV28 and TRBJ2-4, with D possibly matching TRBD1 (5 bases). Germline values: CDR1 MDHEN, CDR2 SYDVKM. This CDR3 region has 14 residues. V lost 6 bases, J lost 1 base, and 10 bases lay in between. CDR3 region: CASSRQKAKNIQYF. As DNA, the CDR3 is TGTGCCAGCAGCCGACAGAAGGCCAAAAACATTCAGTACTTC.

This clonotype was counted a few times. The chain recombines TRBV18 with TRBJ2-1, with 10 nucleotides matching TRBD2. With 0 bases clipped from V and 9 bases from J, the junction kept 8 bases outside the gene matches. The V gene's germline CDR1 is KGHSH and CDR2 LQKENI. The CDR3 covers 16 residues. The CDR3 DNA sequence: TGTGCCAGCTCACCACCAGGTCTAGCGGGAGCAAGTGAGCAGTTCTTC. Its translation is CASSPPGLAGASEQFF.

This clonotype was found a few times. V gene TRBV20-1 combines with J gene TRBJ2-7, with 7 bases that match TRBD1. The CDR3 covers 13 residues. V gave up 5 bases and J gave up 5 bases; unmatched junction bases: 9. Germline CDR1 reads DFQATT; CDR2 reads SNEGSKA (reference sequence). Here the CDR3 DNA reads TGCAGTGCTTCCGGACAGGAAGGGAACGAGCAGTACTTC. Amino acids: CSASGQEGNEQYF.

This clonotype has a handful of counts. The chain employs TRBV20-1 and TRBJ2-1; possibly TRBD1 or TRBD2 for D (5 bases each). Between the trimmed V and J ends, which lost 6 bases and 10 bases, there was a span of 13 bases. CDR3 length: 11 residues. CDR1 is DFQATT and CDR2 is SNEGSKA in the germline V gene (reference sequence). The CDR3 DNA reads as TGCAGTGCCAGTCAAGGGGAGGAGCAGTTCTTC. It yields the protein CSASQGEEQFF.

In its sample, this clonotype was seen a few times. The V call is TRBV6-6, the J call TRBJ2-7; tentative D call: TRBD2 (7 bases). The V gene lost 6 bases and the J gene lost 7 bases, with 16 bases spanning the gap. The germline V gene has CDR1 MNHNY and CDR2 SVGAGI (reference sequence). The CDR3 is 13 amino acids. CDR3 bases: TGTGCCAGCAGGTCGGGGGGCCTCGGGGAGCAGTACTTC. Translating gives CASRSGGLGEQYF.

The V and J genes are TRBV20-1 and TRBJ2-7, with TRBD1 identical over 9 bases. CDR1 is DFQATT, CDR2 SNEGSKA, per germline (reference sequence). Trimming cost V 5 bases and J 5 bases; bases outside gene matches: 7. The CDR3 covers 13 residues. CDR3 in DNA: TGCAGTGCTGCCGACAGGGGGAGGGACGAGCAGTACTTC. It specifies CSAADRGRDEQYF.

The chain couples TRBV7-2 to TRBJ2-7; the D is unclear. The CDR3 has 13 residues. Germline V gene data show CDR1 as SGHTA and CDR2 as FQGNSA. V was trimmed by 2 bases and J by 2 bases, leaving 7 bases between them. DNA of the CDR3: TGTGCCAGCAGCTTACACTCAACCTACGAGCAGTACTTC. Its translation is CASSLHSTYEQYF.

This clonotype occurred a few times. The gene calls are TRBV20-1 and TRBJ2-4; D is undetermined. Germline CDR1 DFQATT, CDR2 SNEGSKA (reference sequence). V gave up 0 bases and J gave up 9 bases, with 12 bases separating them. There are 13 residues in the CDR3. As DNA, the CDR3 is TGCAGTGCTAGAGAGGGAACCGGTGGCATTCAGTACTTC. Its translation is CSAREGTGGIQYF.

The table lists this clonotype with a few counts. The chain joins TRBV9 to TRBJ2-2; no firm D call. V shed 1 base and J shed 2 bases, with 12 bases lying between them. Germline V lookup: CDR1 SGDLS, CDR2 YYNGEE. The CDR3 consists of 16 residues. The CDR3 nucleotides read TGTGCCAGCAGCGTAAGGCCAGTCGAAAACACCGGGGAGCTGTTTTTT. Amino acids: CASSVRPVENTGELFF.

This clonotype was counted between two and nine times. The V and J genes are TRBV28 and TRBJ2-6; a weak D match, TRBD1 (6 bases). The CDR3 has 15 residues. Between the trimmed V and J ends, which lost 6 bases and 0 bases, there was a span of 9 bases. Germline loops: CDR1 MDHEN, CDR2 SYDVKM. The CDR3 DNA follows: TGTGCCAGCAGGTACAGGGTCTCTGGGGCCAACGTCCTGACTTTC. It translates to CASRYRVSGANVLTF.

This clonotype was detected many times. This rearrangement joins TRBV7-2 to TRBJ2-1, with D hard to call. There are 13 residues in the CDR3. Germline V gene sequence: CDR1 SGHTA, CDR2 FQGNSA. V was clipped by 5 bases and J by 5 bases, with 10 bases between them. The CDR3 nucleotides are TGTGCCAGCAGCCCCCGACCCGACAATGAGCAGTTCTTC. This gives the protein CASSPRPDNEQFF.

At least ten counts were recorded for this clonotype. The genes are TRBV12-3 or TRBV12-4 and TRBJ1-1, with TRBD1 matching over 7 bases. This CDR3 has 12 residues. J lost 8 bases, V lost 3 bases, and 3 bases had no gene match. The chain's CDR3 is CASSLGQPEAFF. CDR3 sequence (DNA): TGTGCCAGCAGTTTGGGACAGCCAGAAGCTTTCTTT.

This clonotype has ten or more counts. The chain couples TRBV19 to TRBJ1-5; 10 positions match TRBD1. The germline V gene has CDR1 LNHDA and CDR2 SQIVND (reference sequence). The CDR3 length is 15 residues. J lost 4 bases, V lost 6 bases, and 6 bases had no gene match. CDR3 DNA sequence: TGTGCCAGTAGCCGGGACAGGGGTGGAAATCAGCCCCAGCATTTT. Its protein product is CASSRDRGGNQPQHF.

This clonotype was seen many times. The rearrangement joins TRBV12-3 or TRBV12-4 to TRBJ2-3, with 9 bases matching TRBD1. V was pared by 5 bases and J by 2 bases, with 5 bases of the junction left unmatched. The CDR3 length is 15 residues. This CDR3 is CASSPGDRATDTQYF. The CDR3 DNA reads TGTGCCAGCAGTCCCGGGGACAGGGCCACAGATACGCAGTATTTT.

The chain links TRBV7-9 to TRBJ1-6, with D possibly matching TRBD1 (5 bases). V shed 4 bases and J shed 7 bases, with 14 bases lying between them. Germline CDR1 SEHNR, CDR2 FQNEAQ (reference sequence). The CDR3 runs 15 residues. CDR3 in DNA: TGTGCCAGCAGCTCTAACGGGACTCCAAATTCACCCCTCCACTTT. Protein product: CASSSNGTPNSPLHF.

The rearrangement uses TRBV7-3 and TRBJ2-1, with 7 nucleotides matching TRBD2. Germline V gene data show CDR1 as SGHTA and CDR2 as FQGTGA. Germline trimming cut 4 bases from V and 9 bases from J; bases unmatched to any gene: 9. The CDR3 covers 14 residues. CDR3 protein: CASSSGLGNSEQFF. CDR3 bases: TGTGCCAGCAGCTCTGGACTAGGTAACAGTGAGCAGTTCTTC.

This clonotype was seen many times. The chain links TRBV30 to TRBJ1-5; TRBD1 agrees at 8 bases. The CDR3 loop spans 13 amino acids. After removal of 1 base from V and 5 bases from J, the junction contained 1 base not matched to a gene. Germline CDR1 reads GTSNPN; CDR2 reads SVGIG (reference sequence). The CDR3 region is CAWSGTGYQPQHF. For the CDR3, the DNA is TGTGCCTGGAGTGGGACAGGGTATCAGCCCCAGCATTTT.

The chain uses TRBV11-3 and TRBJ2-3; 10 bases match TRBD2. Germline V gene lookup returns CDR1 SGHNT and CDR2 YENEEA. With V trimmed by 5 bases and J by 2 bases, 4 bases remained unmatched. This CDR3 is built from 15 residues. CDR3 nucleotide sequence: TGTGCCAGCAGCCTCAGCGGGGGGGTCACAGATACGCAGTATTTT. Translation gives CASSLSGGVTDTQYF.

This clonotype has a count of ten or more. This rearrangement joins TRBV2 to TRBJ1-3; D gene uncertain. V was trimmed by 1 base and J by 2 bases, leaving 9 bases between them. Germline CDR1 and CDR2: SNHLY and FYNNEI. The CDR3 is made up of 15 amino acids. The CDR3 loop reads CASSEGRGAGNTIYF. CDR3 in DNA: TGTGCCAGCAGTGAAGGGAGAGGAGCTGGAAACACCATATATTTT. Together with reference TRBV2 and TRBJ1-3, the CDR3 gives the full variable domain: EPEVTQTPSHQVTQMGQEVILRCVPISNHLYFYWYRQILGQKVEFLVSFYNNEISEKSEIFDDQFSVERPDGSNFTLKIRSTKLEDSAMYFCASSEGRGAGNTIYFGEGSWLTVV.

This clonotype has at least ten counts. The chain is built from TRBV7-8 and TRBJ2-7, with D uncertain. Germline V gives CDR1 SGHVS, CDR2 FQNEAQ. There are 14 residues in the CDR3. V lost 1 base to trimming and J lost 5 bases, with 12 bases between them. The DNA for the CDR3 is TGTGCCAGCAGCTTAGGTCAGGTAATTCACGAGCAGTACTTC. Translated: CASSLGQVIHEQYF.

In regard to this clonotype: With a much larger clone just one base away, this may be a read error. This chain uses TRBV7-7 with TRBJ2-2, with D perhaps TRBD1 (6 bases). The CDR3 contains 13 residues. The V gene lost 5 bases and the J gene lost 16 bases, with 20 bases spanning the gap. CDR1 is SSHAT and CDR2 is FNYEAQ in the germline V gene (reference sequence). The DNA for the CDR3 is TGTGCCAGCAGCCCGGACAGTTGGGGCAAGCCGTTTTTT. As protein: CASSPDSWGKPFF.